These 8 T cell receptor beta chains came from one sample sequenced in a study of vaccination and CD4 T cells after COVID-19. The study sequenced cultured CD4+ T cell DNA using the Oncomine TCR Beta short-read assay. TCRdb processed the PCR reads anew with MiXCR; each CDR3 protein has one entry. Among roughly 10,000 distinct CDR3 sequences, around 30% were seen once, and the ten largest hold about 15%. What these receptors recognize is not known. Treatment of the sample: approximately 9-day PBMC culture with coronavirus spike peptide pools or control peptides (ViraFEST assay). The input for sequencing was CD4+ T cells from blood, cultured in vitro, taken after SARS-CoV-2 vaccination. The receptor set was obtained from a human donor who had recovered from COVID-19.

A few counts support this clonotype. V gene TRBV12-3 or TRBV12-4 combines with J gene TRBJ2-1; D remains unclear. CDR3 length: 13 residues. Trimming took 6 bases from V and 8 from J, leaving 14 bases between them. The CDR3 coding sequence is TGTGCCAGCAGCCTCCTGATGTTCTATGAGCAGTTCTTC. It encodes CASSLLMFYEQFF.

In its sample, this clonotype was seen a few times. V is TRBV6-2 or TRBV6-3 and J is TRBJ1-1, with D uncertain. V gave up 3 bases and J gave up 5 bases, with 16 bases separating them. Looked up from germline, CDR1 is MNHEY and CDR2 is SVGEGT. The CDR3 runs to 15 residues. The CDR3 is CASSYQLEGRTEAFF. In nucleotides, the CDR3 is TGTGCCAGCAGTTATCAACTGGAAGGGCGGACTGAAGCTTTCTTT.

This clonotype has just a few counts. The rearrangement links TRBV29-1 to TRBJ1-2, with D perhaps matching TRBD1 (5 bases). The CDR3 has 14 amino acids. V was shortened by 2 bases and J by 5 bases, with 15 bases between the two germline ends. CDR1 and CDR2 (germline): SQVTM, ANQGSEA. The CDR3 sequence: CSVESPGVGYGYTF. DNA of the CDR3: TGCAGCGTTGAATCCCCGGGGGTAGGGTATGGCTACACCTTC.

This clonotype showed up just a few times. Sequence at one end of the junction differs from germline and may be a read error. The V gene is TRBV4-3, the J gene TRBJ2-3, with unresolved D. This CDR3 contains 16 residues. CDR1 and CDR2 from the germline V gene are LGHNA and YSLEER. The CDR3: CASSEEGRVSTDTQYF. The CDR3 nucleotides are TGCGCCAGCAGCGAAGAAGGACGGGTGAGCACAGATACGCAGTATTTT.

This clonotype was counted a few times. The V and J genes are TRBV28 and TRBJ2-7; the match to TRBD1 covers 7 bases. V lost 1 base and J lost 0; bases outside the gene matches: 3. In germline, CDR1 is MDHEN, CDR2 SYDVKM. This CDR3 is built from 15 residues. CDR3 amino acids: CASSLSSGGSYEQYF. The DNA of the CDR3 is TGTGCCAGCAGTTTATCGTCAGGGGGCTCCTACGAGCAGTACTTC. Supplemented by reference TRBV28 and TRBJ2-7, the full variable domain reads DVKVTQSSRYLVKRTGEKVFLECVQDMDHENMFWYRQDPGLGLRLIYFSYDVKMKEKGDIPEGYSVSREKKERFSLILESASTNQTSMYLCASSLSSGGSYEQYFGPGTRLTVT.

The CDR3 region has the DNA TGTGCCAGCAGCTTAGAGATCCGGCGGTCTGAAGCTTTCTTT. Translating it yields CASSLEIRRSEAFF. V is TRBV7-2 and J is TRBJ1-1; D call uncertain. V was pared by 1 base and J by 6 bases, with 12 bases between. Germline lookup yields CDR1 SGHTA and CDR2 FQGNSA. The CDR3 runs to 14 residues.

The chain has TRBV5-1 and TRBJ1-1; the D is unclear. The CDR3 covers 12 residues. Per the germline V gene, CDR1 is SGHRS and CDR2 is YFSETQ. V lost 2 bases and J 5 bases, leaving 7 bases between the germline ends. CDR3 sequence reads: CASSFKGTEAFF. The CDR3 DNA reads TGCGCCAGCAGCTTTAAAGGGACTGAAGCTTTCTTT.

There are a few counts of this clonotype. The genes are TRBV20-1 and TRBJ2-3; 14 bases are shared with TRBD2. Trimming took 5 bases from V and 1 from J; bases not matched to a gene: 5. The CDR3 is 16 residues long. Germline loops: CDR1 DFQATT, CDR2 SNEGSKA (reference sequence). The CDR3 sequence: CSASGLAGGRTDTQYF. DNA of the CDR3: TGCAGTGCTTCCGGACTAGCGGGAGGTCGCACAGATACGCAGTATTTT.